This T cell receptor beta chain was sequenced for a study of cytomegalovirus exposure and HLA in healthy donors (dated by TCRdb to between 2016 and 2019). Study-level background: According to an earlier analysis of several hundred of the donors, roughly 180 million T cells yielded 117 million unique TCR beta sequences and about 280 Gb of sequence data. About 310 gigabases of sequencing data and tens of millions of unique TCR sequences were included in an early release covering several hundred HLA-typed donors. Of the roughly 400 genotyped donors, 65% to 90% fell in the genetic ancestry cluster associated with self-reported Caucasian donors. The study aimed to test whether cataloging public T cell receptors could reveal signatures of past pathogen exposure. The study profiled the T cell repertoires of under 700 subjects by immunosequencing and related them to cytomegalovirus serostatus. In addition to the first cohort of roughly 670 subjects, a separate validation cohort of approximately 110 different subjects was used. High-throughput TCR immunosequencing, statistical association of individual TCRs with disease status, and machine learning were combined to predict cytomegalovirus infection status. A later analysis re-examined previously published TCR beta repertoires from roughly 650 donors and added high-resolution HLA genotyping to investigate patterns of TCR occurrence. Rather than using new phenotypic data, the later analysis identified candidate immune exposures from TCR beta sequences and from how often those sequences occurred across donors. An earlier analysis of approximately 630 of the donors applied high-throughput TCR beta sequencing to assess whether each TCR beta V gene segment acted as functional or pseudogenic. Alongside the repertoire data, information on donor age, sex, ethnicity and CMV serostatus was compiled. A later genetic analysis used genome-wide SNP genotypes for about three fifths of the 666 donors, treating that subset as a discovery cohort. Every repertoire in the discovery cohort had been generated on one and the same sequencing platform. Class I and class II HLA loci were covered by the typing at four-digit resolution. Typing coverage varied by locus: roughly 620-640 donors for A, B, C, DRB1 and DQB1; approximately 520 for DQA1; over 600 for DPA1; approximately 490 for DPB1. Because of strong linkage in the cohort, roughly five DR-DQ haplotypes were treated as single units for association and clustering. Across some 400 genotyped donors of the cohort, an average of about 200,000 unique TCR beta nucleotide sequences per donor were sequenced, and roughly 20% of those sequences were non-productive. Beyond this particular receptor, the publication reports: Most TCR sequences were observed very rarely across donors, whereas some public TCRs were present in many individuals. In a later analysis, the rate of TCR association differed among HLA loci, with DRB1 alleles having the most associated TCRs and HLA-C alleles having the fewest. Because the 87-base-pair reads could not distinguish some IMGT-functional V segments, including TRBV6-2 and TRBV6-3, those segments were excluded. The study listed around 160 TCR beta chains as associated with cytomegalovirus. Correlated functional status among segregating V segments might reflect linkage disequilibrium, but an unknown experimental factor could not be ruled out. A later genetic analysis associated a missense DCLRE1C variant with V-gene and J-gene trimming of TCR beta chains, and an independent cohort replicated the association. According to a later genetic analysis, donors in an Asian-associated ancestry cluster had fewer N-insertions in productive TCRs than the roughly 700-donor mean. The sequencing pipeline was judged likely to have produced a cluster of highly shared sequence variants as a technical artifact. Broadly in line with IMGT annotations, most TCR beta V segments showed up in productive rearrangements about 87% or about 30% of the time in an earlier analysis of approximately 640 of the donors. In a later analysis, HLA-associated TCR beta chains showed more clonal expansion and lower generation probabilities than non-associated chains that were equally common. For the cohort, immune exposure information was limited to CMV serostatus. In vitro tests confirmed that a few of the cytomegalovirus-associated TCR beta chains recognize cytomegalovirus antigens. Cytomegalovirus status was reported to be diagnosed by the classifier with high specificity and sensitivity in both the original and validation cohorts. A further reported finding was that TCR beta sequences accurately predicted the HLA-A and HLA-B alleles for most subjects in the first cohort. The authors suggested that the approach could potentially be generalized to other disease states and immunological phenotypes. Roughly 17 rarely observed V segments, including chromosome 9 orphons, were excluded from the earlier analysis of some 590 of the donors because counts were too low. Specific HLA alleles were associated with roughly 17,000 TCR beta sequences at a false discovery rate of 0.05 in a later analysis. Because HLA typing was missing for some donors at each locus, association tests included only the typed subset. Presence/absence analyses assumed roughly uniform sequencing depth across donors, an assumption that may not hold. The cohort was sequenced for TCR beta chains only, and without alpha or paired-chain data the features that could be detected were limited. In a later analysis, several top co-occurrence clusters were reported to appear linked to parvovirus B19, influenza, CMV and Epstein-Barr virus. Strong co-occurrence of HLA alleles, especially DR and DQ, made assigning TCR associations to individual alleles difficult. Most CMV-associated TCR beta chains appeared to be HLA-restricted in a later analysis, and the HLA associations seemed to be driven largely by CMV exposure.

The V end loses 7 bases and the J end loses 4 bases, and a stretch of 19 bases separates them. Based on the germline V gene, the CDR1 and CDR2 sequences are MDHEN and SYDVKM. Inclusive of the bounding cysteine and phenylalanine, the CDR3 is 16 residues long. The entry retains the CDR3 DNA only, 48 bases that are in frame from base 1. Receptor amplification or capture employed the immunoSEQ multiplex PCR assay. The multiplex PCR relied on a mix of 60 forward primers for TCR Vbeta segments and 13 reverse primers for TCR Jbeta segments. A multiplex PCR assay on genomic DNA amplified the CDR3 region of rearranged TCR beta genes. The Illumina HiSeq System was used to sequence the amplified TCR beta libraries as 87-base-pair reads. In the original analysis: A later analysis tallied about 77 million unique TCR beta chains across the 700 or so repertoires, and some 10 million of those chains were shared by two or more donors. A nearest-neighbor algorithm error-corrected the raw reads and collapsed the reads into unique sequences, merging closely related sequences to remove PCR and sequencing errors. CDR3 sequences were aligned to IMGT reference sequences to assign V, D and J gene segments. Each retained sequence needed at least a six-nucleotide match to both a V gene segment and a J gene segment. Rearrangements were called productive when the CDR3 lacked stop codons and stayed in frame with V and J; all others were non-productive. CDR3 was defined by IMGT convention, running from the second conserved V-encoded cysteine to the conserved J-encoded phenylalanine. The earlier analysis of about 610 of the donors excluded sequences that lacked an unambiguous match to a single V gene segment. An earlier analysis of several hundred of the donors called V segments functional above 56.7% productive rearrangements and segregating when the between-donor standard deviation exceeded 5%. A statistical classification framework was built for diagnosing cytomegalovirus status from the catalog of TCR beta chain sequences. In a later analysis, V and J genes were assigned by comparing TCR nucleotide sequences against IMGT/GENE-DB human TR gene sequences. Using the TCRdist pipeline, a later analysis assigned CDR3 sequences along with most-parsimonious VDJ recombination scenarios. In a later analysis, each TCR beta chain was defined by its CDR3 amino acid sequence together with its V-gene family, and reads lacking a unique V-gene family were excluded. To address suspected cross-contamination and a sequencing artifact, a later analysis removed roughly 640 highly shared, low-generation-probability nucleotide sequences. In a later analysis, a clonal expansion index was calculated for each public chain from normalized within-repertoire ranks of inferred template counts. A later analysis computed generation probabilities with a VDJ recombination model fitted to out-of-frame rearrangements, and checked the results against IGoR. A later analysis scored TCR-TCR, TCR-HLA and TCR-CMV co-occurrence with hypergeometric tests, applying a repertoire-size bias correction to TCR pairs. To estimate false discovery rates, a later analysis permuted the HLA or CMV assignments 20 times. A later analysis grouped co-occurring TCRs with DBSCAN, adding TCRdist sequence similarity when clustering within HLA-allele-positive subsets. Co-occurrence clustering excluded repertoires with fewer than 30,000 or more than 120,000 public chains, plus five with anomalous nucleotide sharing. Drawn from immuneACCESS, this table holds only the in-frame rearrangements with V and J called that TCRdb kept. Clones are partly lost; checked studies trace under half to an unresolved V gene and leave the rest unexplained. V and J calls and clone size are those listed in that table; D and trimming were worked out from the DNA. The sample data list around 140,000 clones, and approximately 71% of these were observed just once. The biggest ten clones account for about 3% of the sample.

About this clone itself: There is no known antigen for this receptor. No per-base quality is available; no much larger clone lies one base away.

The cohort consisted of 600 to 750 healthy bone marrow donors. Cohort members were all nominally healthy when sampled, although unrecorded immune exposures were likely present. The donor was CMV seronegative and belonged to the group of 350 or so seronegative cohort members. Every donor gave a peripheral blood sample, and the peripheral blood mononuclear cells from that sample were used for TCR beta sequencing. Genomic DNA was extracted from the blood cell samples with the Qiagen DNeasy Blood Extraction Kit. The origin of this receptor is a man aged 40-49 years in good health and CMV-seronegative. This sequence uses TRBV28 and TRBJ2-2; 7 matching bases give a weak D call of TRBD2. Sequencing used PBMCs. The nucleotide sequence reads TGTGCCAGCACCAAAGGGGGGGCGCGTGTCACCGGGGAGCTGTTTTTT. Its amino acids are CASTKGGARVTGELFF.